Detailed here is one TCR beta chain. The table lists this clonotype with a few counts. Its recognized antigen is unknown. One base away there is no much larger clone; base qualities are not given. This specimen belongs to a study of glioma-infiltrating T cells (dated by TCRdb to the mid-2010s). A note on the overall study: TCR alpha- and beta-chain repertoires were sequenced from glioma tissue, non-neoplastic brain tissue and matched peripheral blood mononuclear cells. To measure divergence between tissue and blood T-cell populations, each tissue-infiltrating repertoire was compared with the peripheral blood repertoire of the same patient. The paired cohort comprised three low-grade glioma patients, 8 or 9 primary glioblastoma patients and three non-glioma patients contributing non-neoplastic brain tissue. Study-wide findings and limitations: VJ-independent divergence between tissue and blood was found to be below expectation in non-neoplastic patients but above expectation in all gliomas, particularly low-grade gliomas. Very few CDR3 sequences were found to be shared between tissue and blood, and this scarcity was attributed to high CDR3 diversity and limited sampling. The group comparisons were based on small numbers of patients: three non-neoplastic, three low-grade glioma and about eight glioblastoma patients.

TCR alpha and beta CDR3 regions were amplified with the iRepertoire nested amplicon-rescue multiplex PCR (arm-PCR) platform from RNA. The input for one-step reverse transcription and amplification was roughly 85-400 ng of either tissue mRNA or PBMC total RNA. After bead purification, a secondary multiplex PCR added Illumina adapters, and libraries were gel-purified between 200 and 400 bp. Internal 6-nucleotide barcodes were carried by the libraries and were used for demultiplexing. Sequencing of the libraries was done on an Illumina MiSeq using 2x220 or 2x250 nucleotide paired-end reads. The study's processing was this. Paired reads were merged using FLASH 1.2.11 and aligned with BWA-MEM to the GRCh37 human genome, and TRA and TRB reads were then extracted. V and J assignment used an IMGT-derived reference of cassette sequences and CDR3 motifs that included pseudogenes. Three-frame translation of reads was performed, and productive CDR3s were defined as those with a C...FGXG motif and no stop codons. Clonotypes were defined as unique combinations of V-J cassette pair and CDR3 amino acid sequence. Filtering of reads was based on Hamming distance, with the threshold set by the sequence error rate of each sample in mapped regions. The public reads were quality trimmed at Q25 with fastp and then assembled into clones with MiXCR by TCRdb, keeping productive beta chains. For every CDR3 protein sequence, its rows merge into one entry that carries the most common genes and DNA. The V and J calls and clone size come from TCRdb's table, not from the authors' own analysis. This sample holds approximately 89,000 distinct CDR3 sequences; about 25% were observed only once. The top ten clonotypes cover 5.5% to 7.5% of the sample.

The CDR3 has 16 amino acids, counting the end cysteine and phenylalanine. Only the CDR3 part of the read is kept: 48 bases, read in frame from the first base. V loses 2 bases at its end and J loses 2 bases; junction bases beyond the gene matches: 8. Via the germline V gene (reference sequence), CDR1 is SEHNR and CDR2 FQNEAQ. The clonotype was recovered from a human donor with low-grade glioma or glioblastoma, undergoing nonglioma brain surgery, or in good health (not recorded which). The chain couples TRBV7-9 to TRBJ2-5; a stretch of 7 junction bases matches TRBD1. The sample taken for sequencing was glioma tissue, nonneoplastic brain tissue, or PBMCs (not recorded which). The DNA reads TGTGCCAGCAGCTTAACGGGACAGAGCCTGCAAGAGACCCAGTACTTC. Its translation is CASSLTGQSLQETQYF.